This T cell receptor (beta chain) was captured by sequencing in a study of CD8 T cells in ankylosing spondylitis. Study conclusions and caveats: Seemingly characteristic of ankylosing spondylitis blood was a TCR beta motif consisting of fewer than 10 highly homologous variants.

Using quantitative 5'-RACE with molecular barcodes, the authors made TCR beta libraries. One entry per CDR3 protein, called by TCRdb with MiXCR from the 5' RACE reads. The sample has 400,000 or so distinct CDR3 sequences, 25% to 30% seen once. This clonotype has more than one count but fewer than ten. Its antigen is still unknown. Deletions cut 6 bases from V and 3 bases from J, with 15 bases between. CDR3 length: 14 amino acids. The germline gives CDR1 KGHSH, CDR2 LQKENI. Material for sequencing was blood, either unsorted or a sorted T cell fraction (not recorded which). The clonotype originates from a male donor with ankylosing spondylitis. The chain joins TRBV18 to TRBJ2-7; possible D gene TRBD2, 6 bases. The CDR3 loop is CASSIRDLIYEQYV. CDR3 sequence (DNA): TGTGCCAGCTCGATTCGGGACTTAATCTACGAGCAGTACGTC.